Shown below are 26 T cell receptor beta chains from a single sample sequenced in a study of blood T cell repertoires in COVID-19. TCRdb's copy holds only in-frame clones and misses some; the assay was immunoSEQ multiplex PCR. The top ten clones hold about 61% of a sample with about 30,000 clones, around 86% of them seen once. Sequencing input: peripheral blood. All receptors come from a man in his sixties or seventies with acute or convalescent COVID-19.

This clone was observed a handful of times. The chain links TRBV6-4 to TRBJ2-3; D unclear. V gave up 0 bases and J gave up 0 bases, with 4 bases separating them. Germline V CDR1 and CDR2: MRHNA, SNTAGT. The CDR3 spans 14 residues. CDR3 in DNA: TGTGCCAGCAGTGACTCCCAGAGCACAGATACGCAGTATTTT. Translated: CASSDSQSTDTQYF.

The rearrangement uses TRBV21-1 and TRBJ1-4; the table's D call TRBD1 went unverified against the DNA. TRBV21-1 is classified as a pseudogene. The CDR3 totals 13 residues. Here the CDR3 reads CASSKVDKLKLFF. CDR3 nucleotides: TGTGCCAGCAGCAAAGTGGACAAACTTAAACTGTTTTTT.

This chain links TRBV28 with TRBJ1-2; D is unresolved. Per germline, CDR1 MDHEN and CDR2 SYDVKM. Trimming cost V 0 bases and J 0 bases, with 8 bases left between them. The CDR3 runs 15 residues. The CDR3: CASSLWRVTNYGYTF. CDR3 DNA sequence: TGTGCCAGCAGTTTATGGAGGGTCACTAACTATGGCTACACCTTC.

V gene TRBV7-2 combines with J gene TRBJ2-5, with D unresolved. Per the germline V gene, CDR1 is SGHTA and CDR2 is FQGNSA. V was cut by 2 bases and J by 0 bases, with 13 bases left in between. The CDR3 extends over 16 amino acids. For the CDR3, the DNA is TGTGCCAGCAGCTTACAGGTCCGAATGTACCAAGAGACCCAGTACTTC. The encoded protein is CASSLQVRMYQETQYF.

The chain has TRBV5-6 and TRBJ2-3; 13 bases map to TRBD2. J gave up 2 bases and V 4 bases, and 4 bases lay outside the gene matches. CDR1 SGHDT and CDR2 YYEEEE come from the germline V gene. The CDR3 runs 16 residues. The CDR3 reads CASSPGLAGHTDTQYF. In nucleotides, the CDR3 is TGTGCCAGCAGCCCGGGACTAGCGGGACACACAGATACGCAGTATTTT.

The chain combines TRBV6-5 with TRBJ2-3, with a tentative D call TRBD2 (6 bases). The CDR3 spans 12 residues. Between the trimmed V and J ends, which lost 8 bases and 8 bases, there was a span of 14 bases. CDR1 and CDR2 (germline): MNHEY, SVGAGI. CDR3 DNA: TGTGCCAGCTCGATCCGGGGGTCTACGCAGTATTTT. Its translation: CASSIRGSTQYF.

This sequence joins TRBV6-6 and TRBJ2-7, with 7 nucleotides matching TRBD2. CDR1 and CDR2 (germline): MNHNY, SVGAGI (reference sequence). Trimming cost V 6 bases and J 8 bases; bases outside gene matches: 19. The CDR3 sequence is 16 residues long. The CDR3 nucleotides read TGTGCCAGCAGCCGGGACCAGCGGGGACCTACAACGAAGCAGTACTTC. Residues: CASSRDQRGPTTKQYF.

As DNA, the CDR3 is TGTGCCAGTAGGGAGGGAATCGATTGGAAGACCCAGTACTTC. Translation: CASREGIDWKTQYF. V usage is TRBV27 and J usage is TRBJ2-5; 7 bases fit TRBD2. CDR3 size: 14 residues. Losses at the gene ends were 9 bases for V and 6 bases for J; bases not matched to a gene: 13. Germline-derived CDR1 and CDR2 are MNHEY and SMNVEV (reference sequence).

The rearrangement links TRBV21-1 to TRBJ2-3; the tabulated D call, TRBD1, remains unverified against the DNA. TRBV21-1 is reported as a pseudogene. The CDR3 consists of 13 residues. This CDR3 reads CASPGQLTDTQYF. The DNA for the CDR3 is TGTGCCAGCCCGGGACAGCTCACAGATACGCAGTATTTT.

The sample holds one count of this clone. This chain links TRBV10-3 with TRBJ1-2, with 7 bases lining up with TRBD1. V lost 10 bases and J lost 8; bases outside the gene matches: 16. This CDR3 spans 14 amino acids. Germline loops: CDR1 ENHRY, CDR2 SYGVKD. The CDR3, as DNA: TGTGCCACTCAGGGGGATTTGGGGGCGAGGGGCTACACCTTC. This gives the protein CATQGDLGARGYTF.

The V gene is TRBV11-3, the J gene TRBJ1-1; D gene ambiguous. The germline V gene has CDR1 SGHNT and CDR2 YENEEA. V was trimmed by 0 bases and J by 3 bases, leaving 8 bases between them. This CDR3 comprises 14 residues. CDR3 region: CASSLDSVDTEAFF. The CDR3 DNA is TGTGCCAGCAGCTTAGATTCGGTCGACACTGAAGCTTTCTTT.

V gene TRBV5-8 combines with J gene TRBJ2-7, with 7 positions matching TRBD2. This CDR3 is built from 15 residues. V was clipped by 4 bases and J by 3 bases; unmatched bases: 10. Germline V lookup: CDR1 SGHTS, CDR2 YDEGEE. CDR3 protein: CASSLAGEPFYEQYF. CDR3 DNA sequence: TGTGCCAGCAGCCTCGCGGGAGAACCCTTCTACGAGCAGTACTTC. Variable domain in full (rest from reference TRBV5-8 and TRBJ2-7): EAGVTQSPTHLIKTRGQQATLRCSPISGHTSVYWYQQALGLGLQFLLWYDEGEERNRGNFPPRFSGRQFPNYSSELNVNALELEDSALYLCASSLAGEPFYEQYFGPGTRLTVT.

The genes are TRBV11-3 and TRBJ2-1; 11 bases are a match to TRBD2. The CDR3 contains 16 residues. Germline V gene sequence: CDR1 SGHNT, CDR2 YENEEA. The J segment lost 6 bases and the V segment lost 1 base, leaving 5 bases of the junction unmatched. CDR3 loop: CASSLAGTSGPNEQFF. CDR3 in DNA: TGTGCCAGCAGCTTAGCTGGGACTAGCGGACCCAATGAGCAGTTCTTC.

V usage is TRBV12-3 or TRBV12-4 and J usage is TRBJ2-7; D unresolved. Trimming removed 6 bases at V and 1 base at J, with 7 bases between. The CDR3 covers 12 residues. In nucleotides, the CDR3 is TGTGCCAGCAGCCCGGGTTCCTACGAGCAGTACTTC. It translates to CASSPGSYEQYF.

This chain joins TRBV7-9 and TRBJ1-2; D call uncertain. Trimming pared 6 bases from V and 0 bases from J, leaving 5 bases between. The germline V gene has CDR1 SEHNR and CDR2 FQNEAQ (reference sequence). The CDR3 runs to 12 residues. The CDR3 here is CASSFTNYGYTF. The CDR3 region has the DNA TGTGCCAGCAGTTTTACTAACTATGGCTACACCTTC.

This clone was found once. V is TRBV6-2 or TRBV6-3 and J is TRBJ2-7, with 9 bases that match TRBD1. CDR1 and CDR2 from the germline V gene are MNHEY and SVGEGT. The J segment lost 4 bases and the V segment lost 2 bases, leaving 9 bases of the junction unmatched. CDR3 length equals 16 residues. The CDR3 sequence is CASSYEVGTGKYEQYF. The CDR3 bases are TGTGCCAGCAGTTACGAGGTAGGGACAGGGAAATACGAGCAGTACTTC.

The CDR3 nucleotides are TGTGCCAGCAGCGATATCACCGGGGAGCTGTTTTTT. This codes for CASSDITGELFF. The chain joins TRBV9 to TRBJ2-2; D remains ambiguous. CDR1 and CDR2 from the germline V gene are SGDLS and YYNGEE. The ends were cut back, 3 bases at V and 4 bases at J, with 4 bases in the middle. This CDR3 comprises 12 residues.

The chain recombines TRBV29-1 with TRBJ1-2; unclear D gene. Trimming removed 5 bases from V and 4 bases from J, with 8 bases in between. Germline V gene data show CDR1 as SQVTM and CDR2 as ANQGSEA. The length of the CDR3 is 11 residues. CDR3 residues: CSVHRSYGYTF. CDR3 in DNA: TGCAGCGTTCATAGGAGCTATGGCTACACCTTC.

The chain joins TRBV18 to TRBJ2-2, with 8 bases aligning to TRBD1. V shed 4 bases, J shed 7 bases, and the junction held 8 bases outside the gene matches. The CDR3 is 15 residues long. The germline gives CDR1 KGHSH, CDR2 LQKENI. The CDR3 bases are TGTGCCAGCTCACGGGGGACAGGCCCCGGCGGGGAGCTGTTTTTT. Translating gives CASSRGTGPGGELFF.

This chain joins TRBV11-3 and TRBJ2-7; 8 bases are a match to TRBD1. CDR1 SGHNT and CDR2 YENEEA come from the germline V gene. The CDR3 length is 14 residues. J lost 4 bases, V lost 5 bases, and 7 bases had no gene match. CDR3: CASSPGTGGYEQYF. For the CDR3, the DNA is TGTGCCAGCAGCCCGGGGACAGGAGGTTACGAGCAGTACTTC.

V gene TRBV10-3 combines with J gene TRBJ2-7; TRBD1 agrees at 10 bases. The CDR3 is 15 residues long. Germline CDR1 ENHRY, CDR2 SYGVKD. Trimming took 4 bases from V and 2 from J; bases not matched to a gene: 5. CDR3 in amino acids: CAISARDRGTYEQYF. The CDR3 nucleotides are TGTGCCATCAGTGCCCGGGACAGGGGAACCTACGAGCAGTACTTC.

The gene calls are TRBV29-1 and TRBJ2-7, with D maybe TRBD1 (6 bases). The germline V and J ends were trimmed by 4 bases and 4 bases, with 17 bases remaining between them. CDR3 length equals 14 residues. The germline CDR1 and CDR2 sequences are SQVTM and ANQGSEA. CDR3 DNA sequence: TGCAGCGTTGCGGTTGGAGGCAGGGGTTACGAGCAGTACTTC. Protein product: CSVAVGGRGYEQYF.

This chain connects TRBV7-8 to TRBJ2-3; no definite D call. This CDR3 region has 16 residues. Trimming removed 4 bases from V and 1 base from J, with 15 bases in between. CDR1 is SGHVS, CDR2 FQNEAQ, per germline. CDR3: CASSSPNGERTDTQYF. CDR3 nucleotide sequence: TGTGCCAGCAGCTCCCCCAACGGAGAACGCACAGATACGCAGTATTTT.

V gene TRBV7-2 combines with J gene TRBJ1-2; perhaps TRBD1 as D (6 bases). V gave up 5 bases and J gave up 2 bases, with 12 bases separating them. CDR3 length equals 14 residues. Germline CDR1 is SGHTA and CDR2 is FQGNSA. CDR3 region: CASSNREGNYGYTF. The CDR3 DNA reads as TGTGCCAGCAGCAACAGGGAAGGGAACTATGGCTACACCTTC. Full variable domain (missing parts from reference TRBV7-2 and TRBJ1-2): GAGVSQSPSNKVTEKGKDVELRCDPISGHTALYWYRQSLGQGLEFLIYFQGNSAPDKSGLPSDRFSAERTGGSVSTLTIQRTQQEDSAVYLCASSNREGNYGYTFGSGTRLTVV.

The CDR3 spells CASRDRGLGNTEAFF. The CDR3 bases are TGTGCCAGCAGGGACAGGGGTCTTGGGAACACTGAAGCTTTCTTT. The V gene is TRBV11-2, the J gene TRBJ1-1; 9 bases align to TRBD1. With 6 bases clipped from V and 1 base from J, the junction kept 6 bases outside the gene matches. Germline CDR1 and CDR2: SGHAT and FQNNGV. There are 15 residues in the CDR3.

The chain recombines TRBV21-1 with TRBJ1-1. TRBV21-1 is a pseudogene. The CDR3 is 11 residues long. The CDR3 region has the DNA TGTGCCAGCAGCCGGAGGAGGGGAGCTTTCTTT. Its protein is CASSRRRGAFF.